The 18 T cell receptor beta chains below all came from one sample that was sequenced in a study of blood T cell repertoires in COVID-19 (dated by TCRdb to 2020 to 2022). Library preparation employed the immunoSEQ multiplex PCR assay. The clones in this table, taken by TCRdb from immuneACCESS, are in-frame only. Not every clone is retained; where verified, under half of the shortfall comes from an unresolved V gene, and the cause of the rest is unknown. This sample gives about 250,000 clones in total; nearly 90% of them show up just once. The ten largest clones take up approximately 3.3% of the sample. The sequenced sample was peripheral blood. Every receptor here comes from a man between 18 and 35 years old with active or convalescent COVID-19.

The chain has TRBV6-5 and TRBJ1-2, with 9 bases that match TRBD1. The CDR3 totals 14 residues. In germline, CDR1 is MNHEY, CDR2 SVGAGI. V shed 2 bases and J 8 bases; nucleotides not matched to a gene: 6. The CDR3 DNA reads as TGTGCCAGCAGTTACAGGGGGGACAGGGTGGGCTACACCTTC. This encodes CASSYRGDRVGYTF.

The genes are TRBV6-5 and TRBJ1-3; D perhaps matches TRBD1 (5 bases). Germline V lookup: CDR1 MNHEY, CDR2 SVGAGI. Trimming removed 7 bases at V and 2 bases at J, with 9 bases between. The CDR3 sequence is 13 residues long. CDR3 bases: TGTGCCAGCATTCGGGGGGCTGGAAACACCATATATTTT. Protein sequence: CASIRGAGNTIYF.

This clone has only a few counts. The chain couples TRBV4-1 to TRBJ2-7, with D possibly being TRBD2 (6 bases). Trimming removed 0 bases at V and 0 bases at J, with 15 bases between. Per germline, CDR1 MGHRA and CDR2 YSYEKL. The CDR3 spans 17 residues. DNA for the CDR3: TGCGCCAGCAGCCAAGATGTGGAGGGTGTGGGCTCCTACGAGCAGTACTTC. Its protein is CASSQDVEGVGSYEQYF.

The V gene is TRBV30, the J gene TRBJ1-1; D not resolved. The length of the CDR3 is 13 residues. The germline V and J ends were trimmed by 4 bases and 6 bases, with 15 bases remaining between them. CDR1 and CDR2 (germline): GTSNPN, SVGIG (reference sequence). The DNA for the CDR3 is TGTGCCTGGACCCTTCGACCAGGCGCTGAAGCTTTCTTT. It yields the protein CAWTLRPGAEAFF.

This chain joins TRBV18 and TRBJ2-7, with TRBD2 as a possible D gene (5 bases). Trimming shortened V by 3 bases and J by 4 bases, and 16 bases separated the two germline ends. Germline lookup yields CDR1 KGHSH and CDR2 LQKENI. The CDR3 sequence is 15 residues long. The CDR3 loop is CASSPSWGERYEQYF. DNA for the CDR3: TGTGCCAGCTCACCCTCCTGGGGAGAAAGGTACGAGCAGTACTTC.

The gene calls are TRBV12-3 or TRBV12-4 and TRBJ1-2; maybe TRBD1 (6 bases). V lost 0 bases and J lost 4, with 6 bases in between. The CDR3 length is 13 residues. This chain's CDR3 is CASSLAQGYGYTF. Here the CDR3 DNA reads TGTGCCAGCAGTTTAGCACAGGGCTATGGCTACACCTTC.

J is TRBJ2-3 and V is TRBV20-1; D call uncertain. V gave up 2 bases and J gave up 7 bases, with 4 bases separating them. The CDR3 is made up of 10 amino acids. Germline CDR1 and CDR2: DFQATT and SNEGSKA (reference sequence). CDR3 nucleotides: TGCAGTGCTAGACTAAATACGCAGTATTTT. It translates to CSARLNTQYF.

This clone was found once. This chain connects TRBV5-5 to TRBJ2-1; D unclear. The CDR3 runs to 16 residues. The germline CDR1 and CDR2 sequences are SGHKS and YYEKEE (reference sequence). Deletions cut 0 bases from V and 2 bases from J, with 12 bases between. CDR3 residues: CASSLEPTAAYNEQFF. The CDR3 DNA reads as TGTGCCAGCAGCTTGGAGCCGACGGCGGCCTACAATGAGCAGTTCTTC.

To note about this clone: At one of its ends the junction is not consistent with the germline gene, which may arise from a read error. The J gene is TRBJ2-5, the V gene TRBV7-7; 7 bases are a match to TRBD1. CDR3 length equals 15 residues. Germline V gene data show CDR1 as SSHAT and CDR2 as FNYEAQ (reference sequence). The CDR3 DNA reads as TGTGCTAGCAGCCCCCAAACAGGGGTGGGAGAGACCCAGTACTTC. It translates to CASSPQTGVGETQYF.

CDR3 residues: CASSPQGGGEWETQYF. DNA for the CDR3: TGTGCCAGTAGTCCCCAGGGGGGCGGGGAATGGGAGACCCAGTACTTC. This rearrangement joins TRBV19 to TRBJ2-5, with D possibly being TRBD1 (7 bases). V lost 5 bases to trimming and J lost 5 bases, with 21 bases between them. The CDR3 sequence is 16 residues long. Germline values: CDR1 LNHDA, CDR2 SQIVND (reference sequence).

J is TRBJ2-7 and V is TRBV6-5; 7 bases map to TRBD1. The CDR3 length is 15 residues. CDR1 and CDR2 from the germline V gene are MNHEY and SVGAGI. V dropped 5 bases and J dropped 0; count of bases not matched to a gene: 7. CDR3 DNA sequence: TGTGCCAGCAGTAAACGGGACAGCCGCTCCTACGAGCAGTACTTC. It is translated as CASSKRDSRSYEQYF.

This clone turned up a few times. The chain links TRBV11-3 to TRBJ2-1; TRBD1 matches 10 bases. The CDR3 spans 16 residues. Germline assignment: CDR1 SGHNT and CDR2 YENEEA. V dropped 5 bases and J dropped 6; count of bases not matched to a gene: 10. In nucleotides, the CDR3 is TGTGCCAGCAGCAGACGCACCGGGACAGGGGCCAATGAGCAGTTCTTC. Translated: CASSRRTGTGANEQFF.

This chain links TRBV19 with TRBJ2-5; D is ambiguous. The CDR3 length is 11 residues. V lost 6 bases to trimming and J lost 5 bases, with 7 bases between them. The germline gives CDR1 LNHDA, CDR2 SQIVND (reference sequence). The CDR3 protein is CASRIRETQYF. The CDR3 DNA reads as TGTGCCAGTAGGATTCGGGAGACCCAGTACTTC.

This chain links TRBV7-6 with TRBJ2-3, with 9 nucleotides matching TRBD2. J was trimmed by 0 bases and V by 3 bases; bases with no gene match: 4. Per germline, CDR1 SGHVS and CDR2 FNYEAQ. The CDR3 is made up of 16 amino acids. The CDR3 DNA reads as TGTGCCAGCAGCTTCCTAGCGGGGCCTAGCACAGATACGCAGTATTTT. It yields the protein CASSFLAGPSTDTQYF.

This clone was seen only once. The chain joins TRBV28 to TRBJ2-7; 9 bases agree with TRBD2. The junction had 0 bases not matched to a gene; V was cut back by 2 bases and J by 1 base. CDR3 size: 14 residues. Germline values: CDR1 MDHEN, CDR2 SYDVKM. The CDR3 spells CASSLSGRSYEQYF. DNA of the CDR3: TGTGCCAGCAGTTTAAGCGGGAGGTCCTACGAGCAGTACTTC. Combining the CDR3 with reference TRBV28 and TRBJ2-7 gives the whole variable domain DVKVTQSSRYLVKRTGEKVFLECVQDMDHENMFWYRQDPGLGLRLIYFSYDVKMKEKGDIPEGYSVSREKKERFSLILESASTNQTSMYLCASSLSGRSYEQYFGPGTRLTVT.

V and J are TRBV28 and TRBJ1-2; 7 bases map to TRBD1. This CDR3 is 13 amino acids long. Germline V gene sequence: CDR1 MDHEN, CDR2 SYDVKM. V lost 6 bases to trimming and J lost 3 bases; unmatched junction nucleotides: 4. CDR3 region: CASSLGTDYGYTF. The DNA of the CDR3 is TGTGCCAGCAGCCTGGGGACAGACTATGGCTACACCTTC.

The gene calls are TRBV7-9 and TRBJ1-2; D unclear. This CDR3 is built from 15 residues. Deletions cut 5 bases from V and 0 bases from J, with 13 bases between. The V gene's germline CDR1 is SEHNR and CDR2 FQNEAQ (reference sequence). CDR3: CASSPASGTNYGYTF. The CDR3 bases are TGTGCCAGCAGCCCGGCTAGCGGAACTAACTATGGCTACACCTTC.

The chain links TRBV5-6 to TRBJ2-7, with D tentatively TRBD1 (5 bases). Germline loops: CDR1 SGHDT, CDR2 YYEEEE. Deletions cut 4 bases from V and 2 bases from J, with 10 bases between. CDR3 length: 13 amino acids. CDR3 nucleotides: TGTGCCAGCAGCCAGGGTGTTACCTACGAGCAGTACTTC. Translated: CASSQGVTYEQYF.